This T cell receptor (beta chain) was documented in a study of cytomegalovirus exposure and HLA in healthy donors. The PCR ran on 60 Vbeta and 13 Jbeta primers. Sequencing used immunoSEQ multiplex PCR; TCRdb keeps in-frame clones, though not all of them. This repertoire shows a few hundred thousand clones, 77% found once; its top ten account for roughly 2.5%. Remarks on this clone: Its antigen is currently unknown.

General study points: Roughly even sequencing depth across donors was the assumption behind the presence/absence analyses. In terms of immune exposure information, only CMV serostatus was available. A prior analysis recorded that most TCR beta V segments were productive about 87% or about 30% of the time. Association of approximately 16,000 TCR beta sequences with HLA alleles was found at 0.05 false discovery rate in a later analysis.

Trimming cost V 2 bases and J 9 bases, with 7 bases left between them. Germline assignment: CDR1 SGHTA and CDR2 FQGNSA. The CDR3 consists of 11 residues. The source material was PBMCs. The sequence derives from a woman in her fifties or sixties in good health and CMV-seropositive. The chain links TRBV7-2 to TRBJ2-5; possibly TRBD2 for D (5 bases). CDR3 region: CASSLSEAQYF. CDR3 sequence (DNA): TGTGCCAGCAGCTTATCGGAGGCCCAGTACTTC.